This TCR beta chain was captured by sequencing in a study of cytomegalovirus exposure and HLA in healthy donors. The PCR used 60 Vbeta and 13 Jbeta primers. TCRdb keeps only in-frame clones here, not all; method: immunoSEQ multiplex PCR. The sample has about 70,000 clones, about nine tenths seen once; the top ten hold 2%. The sample was PBMCs. This clonotype was obtained from a woman aged 25 to 39 in good health and CMV-seronegative.

The CDR3 spells CSGLWGRAVDEQFF. The CDR3 DNA is TGCAGTGGCCTGTGGGGGAGGGCCGTCGATGAGCAGTTCTTC. V and J are TRBV29-1 and TRBJ2-1, with 7 nucleotides matching TRBD2. Germline CDR1 and CDR2: SQVTM and ANQGSEA. CDR3 length equals 14 residues.